The source of this TCR beta chain is a study of tumor T cells in aggressive B-cell lymphoma. The repertoire was sequenced with immunoSEQ multiplex PCR; TCRdb's copy has only in-frame clones and lacks some. The data contain roughly 740 clones, more than 90% of them singletons. Sequences were obtained from tumor tissue. The sequence came from an adult with diffuse large B cell lymphoma.

As DNA, the CDR3 is TGTGCCAGCAGTCCAGAACTAGTAACCTACGAGCAGTACTTC. Translation gives CASSPELVTYEQYF. The J gene is TRBJ2-7, the V gene TRBV7-2, with a tentative D call TRBD2 (5 bases). The CDR3 runs 14 residues. With 6 bases removed from V and 2 bases from J, the gap between germline ends came to 14 bases. The V gene's germline CDR1 is SGHTA and CDR2 FQGNSA.